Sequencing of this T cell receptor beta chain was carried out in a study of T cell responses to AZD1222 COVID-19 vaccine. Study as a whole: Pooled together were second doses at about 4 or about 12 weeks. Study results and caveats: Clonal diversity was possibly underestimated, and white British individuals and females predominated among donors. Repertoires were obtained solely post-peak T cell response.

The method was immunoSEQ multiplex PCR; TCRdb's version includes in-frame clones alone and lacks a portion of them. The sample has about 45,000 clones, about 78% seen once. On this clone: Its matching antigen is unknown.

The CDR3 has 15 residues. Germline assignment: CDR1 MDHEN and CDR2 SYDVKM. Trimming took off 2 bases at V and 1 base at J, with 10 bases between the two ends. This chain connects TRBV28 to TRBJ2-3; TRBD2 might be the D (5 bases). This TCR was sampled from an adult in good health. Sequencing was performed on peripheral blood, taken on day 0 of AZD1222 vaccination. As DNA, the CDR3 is TGTGCCAGCAGTTTAACTAGAGCGGGCACAGATACGCAGTATTTT. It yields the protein CASSLTRAGTDTQYF.